This passage covers 22 T cell receptor beta chains from one sample sequenced in a study of T cell responses to AZD1222 COVID-19 vaccine (TCRdb year 2021). The time point label, as the study defines it: about 28 days (+/-7) after the second vaccine dose. Read against the paper, the sample's treatment or condition label means: meningococcal conjugate vaccine given as trial control. Library preparation used the immunoSEQ multiplex PCR assay. TCRdb limited this immuneACCESS table to in-frame rearrangements with V and J called. A share of clones is missing; checked studies link under half to unresolved V genes, and the rest is unexplained. The sample includes around 200,000 clones, with over 85% observed a single time. In total, the top ten clones hold 1% of the sample. The sample here was peripheral blood, taken 28 days after the second dose of the MenACWY control vaccine. The receptors stem from an adult who received the MenACWY meningococcal vaccine as a control.

The gene calls are TRBV5-1 and TRBJ1-1; no definite D call. V was trimmed by 2 bases and J by 2 bases, leaving 10 bases between them. The CDR3 sequence is 14 residues long. Germline CDR1 and CDR2: SGHRS and YFSETQ. Here the CDR3 DNA reads TGCGCCAGCAGCTTCGCTCCCCCTAACACTGAAGCTTTCTTT. This gives the protein CASSFAPPNTEAFF.

The chain uses TRBV24-1 and TRBJ1-5; 7 bases agree with TRBD1. The CDR3 extends over 16 amino acids. The ends lost 3 bases at V and 2 bases at J; junction bases unmatched: 6. CDR1 KGHDR and CDR2 SFDVKD come from the germline V gene. CDR3: CATSDPRQGGNQPQHF. The CDR3 DNA reads TGTGCCACCAGTGATCCCAGACAGGGAGGCAATCAGCCCCAGCATTTT.

The V and J genes are TRBV5-4 and TRBJ1-2, with no clear D. Germline-derived CDR1 and CDR2 are SGHNT and YYREEE (reference sequence). This CDR3 comprises 12 residues. The V end was cut by 4 bases, the J end by 8 bases, with 12 bases between. The CDR3 sequence is CASSTSALGYTF. The CDR3 DNA reads TGTGCCAGCAGCACGTCCGCTTTAGGCTACACCTTC.

This rearrangement joins TRBV7-9 to TRBJ2-7, with TRBD2 matching 8 bases. Germline CDR1 SEHNR, CDR2 FQNEAQ (reference sequence). This CDR3 contains 14 residues. V lost 2 bases to trimming and J lost 7 bases; unmatched junction nucleotides: 7. Here the CDR3 DNA reads TGTGCCAGCAGCTTACTAGCGGGCCCCGGGGAGCAGTACTTC. Protein sequence: CASSLLAGPGEQYF.

J is TRBJ1-5 and V is TRBV19; 7 bases line up with TRBD1. This CDR3 contains 13 residues. J lost 6 bases, V lost 4 bases, and 3 bases had no gene match. Germline V gene sequence: CDR1 LNHDA, CDR2 SQIVND (reference sequence). In DNA form, the CDR3 reads TGTGCCAGTAGTAAATCAGGGGGTCAGCCCCAGCATTTT. This translates into CASSKSGGQPQHF.

The chain couples TRBV12-3 or TRBV12-4 to TRBJ1-2; D call uncertain. CDR3 size: 12 residues. With 5 bases removed from V and 6 bases from J, the gap between germline ends came to 10 bases. CDR3 loop: CASSRIGDGYTF. The CDR3 coding sequence is TGTGCCAGCAGTCGGATTGGAGATGGCTACACCTTC.

The genes are TRBV4-2 and TRBJ1-5, with D possibly matching TRBD1 (5 bases). The CDR3 covers 14 residues. CDR1 and CDR2 from the germline V gene are LGHNA and YNFKEQ. V lost 2 bases, J lost 7 bases, and 12 bases lay in between. CDR3 nucleotides: TGTGCCAGCAGCCAAAATCGGGGCCACCAGCCCCAGCATTTT. Protein product: CASSQNRGHQPQHF.

The chain recombines TRBV28 with TRBJ1-5; D might be TRBD1 (5 bases). The CDR3 is 17 residues long. Germline V lookup: CDR1 MDHEN, CDR2 SYDVKM. Deletions cut 5 bases from V and 0 bases from J, with 17 bases between. CDR3 in DNA: TGTGCCAGCAGTCCTCGACAGCTAACAATTAGCAATCAGCCCCAGCATTTT. Translated, it gives CASSPRQLTISNQPQHF.

This clone was detected once. The chain carries TRBV19 and TRBJ1-5; no definite D call. The CDR3 has 14 amino acids. Deletions cut 7 bases from V and 4 bases from J, with 14 bases between. Germline V CDR1 and CDR2: LNHDA, SQIVND (reference sequence). The CDR3 protein is CASITVVRNQPQHF. The CDR3 nucleotides read TGTGCCAGTATCACGGTGGTCCGTAATCAGCCCCAGCATTTT.

This rearrangement joins TRBV18 to TRBJ2-7; D is unclear. CDR3 size: 15 residues. V was shortened by 3 bases and J by 4 bases, with 16 bases between the two germline ends. The germline gives CDR1 KGHSH, CDR2 LQKENI. The CDR3 loop reads CASSPQTTSLYEQYF. Here the CDR3 DNA reads TGTGCCAGCTCACCCCAAACGACCAGCCTTTACGAGCAGTACTTC. Combining the CDR3 with reference TRBV18 and TRBJ2-7 gives the whole variable domain NAGVMQNPRHLVRRRGQEARLRCSPMKGHSHVYWYRQLPEEGLKFMVYLQKENIIDESGMPKERFSAEFPKEGPSILRIQQVVRGDSAAYFCASSPQTTSLYEQYFGPGTRLTVT.

The CDR3 DNA follows: TGCGCCAGCAGCTTGGATGACGGAACCTATGGCTACACCTTC. It encodes CASSLDDGTYGYTF. The chain employs TRBV5-1 and TRBJ1-2; no reliable D call. The V gene lost 0 bases and the J gene lost 4 bases, with 10 bases spanning the gap. CDR3 length: 14 amino acids. The germline V gene has CDR1 SGHRS and CDR2 YFSETQ.

This clone was observed once. The CDR3 region has the DNA TGCGCCAGCAGCTGGGACACCATGTACGAGCAGTACTTC. Its translation is CASSWDTMYEQYF. The chain recombines TRBV5-1 with TRBJ2-7, with D perhaps matching TRBD1 (6 bases). CDR3 length equals 13 residues. The ends were cut back, 3 bases at V and 4 bases at J, with 11 bases in the middle. CDR1 SGHRS and CDR2 YFSETQ come from the germline V gene.

The chain carries TRBV28 and TRBJ1-2; D gene ambiguous. The germline V gene encodes CDR1 MDHEN and CDR2 SYDVKM. V was cut by 7 bases and J by 3 bases, with 6 bases left in between. The CDR3 covers 11 residues. The CDR3 DNA sequence: TGTGCCAGCACACAATACTATGGCTACACCTTC. Translation gives CASTQYYGYTF.

V and J are TRBV2 and TRBJ1-5, with D perhaps TRBD1 (5 bases). The V and J ends lost 10 bases and 0 bases respectively, with 25 bases between them. Germline V lookup: CDR1 SNHLY, CDR2 FYNNEI. This CDR3 comprises 18 residues. The CDR3: CANYLLGGEKDSNQPQHF. The CDR3 DNA reads as TGTGCCAACTACCTTTTGGGGGGTGAGAAGGATAGCAATCAGCCCCAGCATTTT.

The chain uses TRBV3-1 (or the pseudogene TRBV3-2) and TRBJ1-4, with 7 bases that match TRBD1. V gave up 3 bases and J gave up 5 bases; unmatched junction bases: 12. Germline loops: CDR1 LGHDT, CDR2 YNNKEL (reference sequence). This CDR3 has 17 residues. CDR3 in amino acids: CASSHRSGGLTNEKLFF. The CDR3, as DNA: TGTGCCAGCAGCCATCGATCAGGGGGGCTAACGAATGAAAAACTGTTTTTT.

This chain uses TRBV5-1 with TRBJ1-2, with no clear D. The V gene's germline CDR1 is SGHRS and CDR2 YFSETQ. With 0 bases removed from V and 2 bases from J, the gap between germline ends came to 5 bases. The CDR3 is made up of 13 amino acids. CDR3 sequence: CASSLVVNYGYTF. CDR3 nucleotide sequence: TGCGCCAGCAGCTTGGTTGTGAACTATGGCTACACCTTC.

The chain carries TRBV5-4 and TRBJ1-2; TRBD1 might be the D (5 bases). Trimming shortened V by 0 bases and J by 1 base, and 10 bases separated the two germline ends. The germline V gene encodes CDR1 SGHNT and CDR2 YYREEE (reference sequence). The CDR3 totals 15 residues. The CDR3 region has the DNA TGTGCCAGCAGCTTGGATCTCCAGGGTAACTATGGCTACACCTTC. It encodes CASSLDLQGNYGYTF.

The chain joins TRBV18 to TRBJ1-2; D is possibly TRBD1 (5 bases). V was pared by 6 bases and J by 4 bases, with 12 bases between. Germline CDR1 is KGHSH and CDR2 is LQKENI. CDR3 length: 13 residues. This CDR3 reads CASSSDSLYGYTF. The CDR3 DNA follows: TGTGCCAGCTCGTCCGACAGCCTCTATGGCTACACCTTC.

This chain uses TRBV10-3 with TRBJ1-6; 9 nucleotides align to TRBD1. The CDR3 contains 17 residues. Germline CDR1 reads ENHRY; CDR2 reads SYGVKD. Trimming removed 2 bases from V and 6 bases from J; junction bases left unmatched: 8. CDR3 region: CAISESPRTGANSPLHF. The DNA of the CDR3 is TGTGCCATCAGTGAGAGCCCTCGGACAGGGGCTAATTCACCCCTCCACTTT.

The V gene is TRBV25-1, the J gene TRBJ1-1; tentatively, D is TRBD1 (6 bases). CDR3 size: 13 residues. The V end was cut by 5 bases, the J end by 1 base, with 8 bases between. The germline CDR1 and CDR2 sequences are MGHDK and SYGVNS. The CDR3 nucleotides read TGTGCCAGCAGTAAGACAGGGAACACTGAAGCTTTCTTT. It encodes CASSKTGNTEAFF.

This chain uses TRBV7-2 with TRBJ2-1; 9 bases agree with TRBD2. The V and J ends lost 5 bases and 7 bases, in that order; junction bases with no gene match: 9. CDR3 length equals 15 residues. CDR1 and CDR2 from the germline V gene are SGHTA and FQGNSA. CDR3 in amino acids: CASSPLRGGENEQFF. The CDR3 coding sequence is TGTGCCAGCAGCCCCCTCCGCGGGGGGGAGAATGAGCAGTTCTTC. Full variable domain (missing parts from reference TRBV7-2 and TRBJ2-1): GAGVSQSPSNKVTEKGKDVELRCDPISGHTALYWYRQSLGQGLEFLIYFQGNSAPDKSGLPSDRFSAERTGGSVSTLTIQRTQQEDSAVYLCASSPLRGGENEQFFGPGTRLTVL.

The J gene is TRBJ2-5, the V gene TRBV21-1; the table's D call, TRBD2, was not checked against the DNA. TRBV21-1 corresponds to a pseudogene. There are 16 residues in the CDR3. The DNA for the CDR3 is TGTGCCAGTCCGCGGGAGACTTTTAGGGACCAAGAGACCCAGTACTTC. Translating gives CASPRETFRDQETQYF.